This T cell receptor (beta chain) was recorded in a study of T cells in Graves' hyperthyroidism and ophthalmopathy. At least ten counts were recorded for this clonotype. From RNA transcripts, TCR beta CDR3 regions were amplified. Initially, a first-round RT-PCR of the TCR CDR3 employed the HTBI primer set. Each CDR3 protein gets one entry after TCRdb re-called the multiplex PCR reads with MiXCR. The table has tens of thousands of distinct CDR3 sequences, roughly 50% seen once. This TCR derives from a woman aged 55-75 years with Graves' ophthalmopathy. Source material: blood.

CDR3 sequence reads: CASSTYFGVGGYTF. CDR3 coding DNA: TGTGCCAGCAGTACCTATTTTGGGGTAGGAGGCTACACCTTC. The chain links TRBV6-1 to TRBJ1-2; no firm D call. The germline CDR1 and CDR2 sequences are MNHNS and SASEGT. Deletions cut 5 bases from V and 8 bases from J, with 18 bases between. The CDR3 length is 14 residues.